This note documents a single TCR beta chain sequence. Antigen: not known. The V end was cut by 5 bases, the J end by 7 bases, with 12 bases between. Germline V CDR1 and CDR2: SGHVS, FNYEAQ. The CDR3 covers 13 residues. Some 29,000 T cell genomes (about 0.2 ug DNA) went into each sorted-subset replicate. The method was immunoSEQ multiplex PCR; TCRdb's version includes in-frame clones alone and lacks a portion of them. The table includes approximately 530,000 clones, roughly 95% detected once. This sample was taken from a study of shared clonotypes between healthy human individuals. CD45RA-negative memory and CD45RA+ naive subsets were split from the CD4+ cells. General study points: What naive subsets generally showed was a larger estimated richness than memory subsets showed. Sampling involved blood alone; tissue repertoires likely differ.

The sequence derives from a woman aged 25-40 years in good health. The V gene is TRBV7-6, the J gene TRBJ1-5; D unresolved. Sequencing was done on a sample of naive CD4+ T cells sorted from blood. Described subset: CD45RA+ positively selected. CDR3 sequence: CASSETEFQPQHF. As DNA, the CDR3 is TGTGCCAGCAGCGAAACGGAGTTCCAGCCCCAGCATTTT.